The 24 T cell receptor beta chains below all came from one sample that was sequenced in a study of blood T cells in healthy people across ages. Next came a second PCR, run for about 6 to 12 cycles, which used a sample-barcoded 5' primer along with a J-beta primer mix. TCRdb called the 5' RACE reads again in MiXCR, with one record for every CDR3 protein. Of around 1,000,000 distinct CDR3 sequences in the sample, roughly 24% are singletons; the top ten hold 0.65% to 0.95%. This sample was shared with a second study, whose subject was T cells of mothers and their children.

The specimen sequenced was blood. The receptor set was obtained from a girl aged 2-10 years in good health.

The chain employs TRBV12-3 or TRBV12-4 and TRBJ2-5; either TRBD1 or TRBD2 may supply D (5 bases each). The CDR3 covers 16 residues. V was cut by 6 bases and J by 7 bases, with 24 bases left in between. The CDR3 here is CASRGDGRTPGGTQYF. In nucleotides, the CDR3 is TGTGCCAGCAGGGGGGACGGCAGGACACCAGGAGGGACCCAGTACTTC.

The chain links TRBV11-2 to TRBJ2-6; 7 bases fit TRBD1. This CDR3 contains 16 residues. Trimming took 6 bases from V and 1 from J; bases not matched to a gene: 6. Germline V CDR1 and CDR2: SGHAT, FQNNGV. The CDR3 bases are TGTGCCAGCAGTGACAGGGTTCAATCTGGGGCCAACGTCCTGACTTTC. This translates into CASSDRVQSGANVLTF.

The chain links TRBV7-9 to TRBJ2-7; the D gene is possibly TRBD2 (5 bases). V lost 3 bases and J 6 bases, leaving 18 bases between the germline ends. The CDR3 is 15 amino acids. Germline V gene lookup returns CDR1 SEHNR and CDR2 FQNEAQ (reference sequence). CDR3 nucleotide sequence: TGTGCCAGCAGCTTCCCCTTTGGAGCGGCGGGCGAGCAGTACTTC. Its protein is CASSFPFGAAGEQYF.

CDR3 sequence: CASSFQSGLALEQFF. The CDR3 DNA is TGTGCCAGCAGTTTCCAATCCGGACTAGCCCTTGAGCAGTTCTTC. The genes are TRBV28 and TRBJ2-1; TRBD2 matches at 8 bases. V dropped 3 bases and J dropped 9; count of bases not matched to a gene: 10. The V gene's germline CDR1 is MDHEN and CDR2 SYDVKM. The CDR3 extends over 15 amino acids.

In its sample, this clonotype was seen many times. The rearrangement links TRBV4-2 to TRBJ2-3; no reliable D call. Trimming pared 4 bases from V and 0 bases from J, leaving 14 bases between. Germline V gives CDR1 LGHNA, CDR2 YNFKEQ. The CDR3 sequence is 16 residues long. This CDR3 is CASSRETESSTDTQYF. The DNA for the CDR3 is TGTGCCAGCAGCCGTGAAACAGAGTCTAGCACAGATACGCAGTATTTT.

In DNA, the CDR3 is TGTGCCAGCAGCCGCAGCGAGGTCACCTCCCCCGAGCAGTACTTC. It encodes CASSRSEVTSPEQYF. V usage is TRBV2 and J usage is TRBJ2-7; D gene ambiguous. The CDR3 covers 15 residues. Trimming shortened V by 6 bases and J by 6 bases, and 21 bases separated the two germline ends. Germline loops: CDR1 SNHLY, CDR2 FYNNEI. Full variable domain (outside the CDR3, taken from reference TRBV2 and TRBJ2-7): EPEVTQTPSHQVTQMGQEVILRCVPISNHLYFYWYRQILGQKVEFLVSFYNNEISEKSEIFDDQFSVERPDGSNFTLKIRSTKLEDSAMYFCASSRSEVTSPEQYFGPGTRLTVT.

This clonotype was detected only a few times. The chain employs TRBV4-3 and TRBJ2-5; 12 bases match TRBD2. The J call may be wrong; the DNA end is better matched by TRBJ2-1. The germline V gene has CDR1 LGHNA and CDR2 YSLEER. This CDR3 has 19 amino acids. CDR3 sequence (DNA): TGCGCCAGCAGCTCGACGATACTAGCGGGGGGTACAACCTACAATGAGCAGTTCTTC. Amino acids: CASSSTILAGGTTYNEQFF.

In nucleotides, the CDR3 is TGTGCCAGCAGGCGGGGACGCCTCGAAAAACTGTTTTTT. Amino acids: CASRRGRLEKLFF. The chain links TRBV7-9 to TRBJ1-4; a possible D gene is TRBD1 (5 bases). The CDR3 loop spans 13 amino acids. Germline V CDR1 and CDR2: SEHNR, FQNEAQ (reference sequence). V was shortened by 6 bases and J by 8 bases, with 13 bases between the two germline ends.

This clonotype was detected a few times. This sequence joins TRBV6-5 and TRBJ2-2; D not resolved. V lost 4 bases and J lost 6, with 15 bases in between. Per germline, CDR1 MNHEY and CDR2 SVGAGI. The CDR3 has 15 residues. DNA for the CDR3: TGTGCCAGCAGTTTTCGGGCCAACCGGGCCGGGGAGCTGTTTTTT. It yields the protein CASSFRANRAGELFF.

In its sample, this clonotype was seen a few times. The chain uses TRBV29-1 and TRBJ1-1; D remains unclear. V lost 4 bases to trimming and J lost 2 bases, with 8 bases between them. Germline assignment: CDR1 SQVTM and CDR2 ANQGSEA. The CDR3 spans 12 residues. CDR3 amino acids: CSVGGFNTEAFF. For the CDR3, the DNA is TGCAGCGTTGGAGGGTTCAACACTGAAGCTTTCTTT. Together with reference TRBV29-1 and TRBJ1-1, the CDR3 gives the full variable domain: SAVISQKPSRDICQRGTSLTIQCQVDSQVTMMFWYRQQPGQSLTLIATANQGSEATYESGFVIDKFPISRPNLTFSTLTVSNMSPEDSSIYLCSVGGFNTEAFFGQGTRLTVV.

V gene TRBV12-3 or TRBV12-4 combines with J gene TRBJ2-6; D is undetermined. CDR3 length equals 18 residues. V was cut by 2 bases and J by 0 bases, with 14 bases left in between. For the CDR3, the DNA is TGTGCCAGCAGTTTACCGCTAGGACGGCCCTCTGGGGCCAACGTCCTGACTTTC. Its protein product is CASSLPLGRPSGANVLTF.

This clonotype was counted only a few times. The chain uses TRBV5-1 and TRBJ2-3, with no clear D. The CDR3 consists of 15 residues. Germline assignment: CDR1 SGHRS and CDR2 YFSETQ. V lost 0 bases to trimming and J lost 2 bases, with 10 bases between them. The CDR3 DNA reads TGCGCCAGCAGCTTGGGGCAGACCAACACAGATACGCAGTATTTT. It codes for CASSLGQTNTDTQYF.

This clonotype was seen more than once but under ten times. The rearrangement joins TRBV2 to TRBJ2-6, with D possibly being TRBD1 (5 bases). CDR1 is SNHLY, CDR2 FYNNEI, per germline. The CDR3 sequence is 15 residues long. V dropped 2 bases and J dropped 4 bases, with 9 bases sitting between them. The CDR3 reads CASSELRTGANVLTF. In DNA form, the CDR3 reads TGTGCCAGCAGTGAATTGAGGACAGGGGCCAACGTCCTGACTTTC.

The J gene is TRBJ2-3, the V gene TRBV7-2, with TRBD2 matching over 12 bases. V lost 3 bases, J lost 0 bases, and 10 bases stayed unmatched. CDR1 and CDR2 from the germline V gene are SGHTA and FQGNSA. The CDR3 extends over 19 amino acids. The CDR3 sequence is CASSFTGTSGRASTDTQYF. The CDR3 DNA is TGTGCCAGCAGCTTCACCGGGACTAGCGGGCGGGCTAGCACAGATACGCAGTATTTT. The full variable domain, its missing parts supplied by reference TRBV7-2 and TRBJ2-3, is GAGVSQSPSNKVTEKGKDVELRCDPISGHTALYWYRQSLGQGLEFLIYFQGNSAPDKSGLPSDRFSAERTGGSVSTLTIQRTQQEDSAVYLCASSFTGTSGRASTDTQYFGPGTRLTVL.

The J gene is TRBJ2-5, the V gene TRBV5-1; TRBD2 agrees at 7 bases. CDR1 and CDR2 from the germline V gene are SGHRS and YFSETQ. CDR3 length: 15 residues. The trim removed 6 bases at V and 6 bases at J, leaving 14 bases unmatched. CDR3 sequence reads: CASTLIGRELKTQYF. CDR3 coding DNA: TGCGCCAGCACCTTAATCGGGCGGGAGTTAAAGACCCAGTACTTC. The variable domain in full, with the rest retrieved from reference TRBV5-1 and TRBJ2-5, is KAGVTQTPRYLIKTRGQQVTLSCSPISGHRSVSWYQQTPGQGLQFLFEYFSETQRNKGNFPGRFSGRQFSNSRSEMNVSTLELGDSALYLCASTLIGRELKTQYFGPGTRLLVL.

The CDR3: CASSPIGGGELNEQFF. DNA for the CDR3: TGTGCCAGCAGCCCCATAGGCGGGGGTGAGCTCAATGAGCAGTTCTTC. This chain joins TRBV7-9 and TRBJ2-1; 7 bases fit TRBD2. Germline CDR1 reads SEHNR; CDR2 reads FQNEAQ (reference sequence). This CDR3 is built from 16 residues. J gave up 6 bases and V 5 bases, and 13 bases lay outside the gene matches.

The genes are TRBV7-9 and TRBJ2-7, with D possibly TRBD1 on 6 matching bases. The CDR3 consists of 14 residues. CDR1 is SEHNR, CDR2 FQNEAQ, per germline (reference sequence). Between the trimmed V and J ends, which lost 4 bases and 3 bases, there was a span of 13 bases. The CDR3 region has the DNA TGTGCCAGCAGCTCGGGACAAGTTCTCTACGAGCAGTACTTC. Protein: CASSSGQVLYEQYF. Filled out from reference TRBV7-9 and TRBJ2-7, the complete variable domain reads DTGVSQNPRHKITKRGQNVTFRCDPISEHNRLYWYRQTLGQGPEFLTYFQNEAQLEKSRLLSDRFSAERPKGSFSTLEIQRTEQGDSAMYLCASSSGQVLYEQYFGPGTRLTVT.

The chain links TRBV7-2 to TRBJ2-1, with TRBD1 matching 8 bases. There are 13 residues in the CDR3. Germline loops: CDR1 SGHTA, CDR2 FQGNSA. With 6 bases clipped from V and 9 bases from J, the junction kept 7 bases outside the gene matches. The CDR3 coding sequence is TGTGCCAGCAGAGCAGGGGGCGCTCCTGAGCAGTTCTTC. Its translation: CASRAGGAPEQFF.

In this sample, this clonotype turned up a few times. V usage is TRBV7-9 and J usage is TRBJ2-7, with 7 bases matching TRBD1. This CDR3 contains 15 residues. Germline V lookup: CDR1 SEHNR, CDR2 FQNEAQ (reference sequence). Trimming at V came to 8 bases and at J to 2 bases, leaving 12 bases not matched to a gene. CDR3 in amino acids: CASLSTRDSTYEQYF. Written as DNA, the CDR3 is TGTGCCAGCCTGTCCACCCGGGACAGTACCTACGAGCAGTACTTC.

This clonotype was observed many times. The rearrangement uses TRBV20-1 and TRBJ1-5; 7 bases are a match to TRBD1. CDR1 and CDR2 (germline): DFQATT, SNEGSKA (reference sequence). The CDR3 runs 15 residues. After removal of 0 bases from V and 7 bases from J, the junction contained 9 bases not matched to a gene. Written as DNA, the CDR3 is TGCAGTGCTAGAGATTCAGACAGGGAAGCCCAGCCCCAGCATTTT. Its translation is CSARDSDREAQPQHF.

The chain couples TRBV4-1 to TRBJ1-5; no clear D. The CDR3 sequence is 13 residues long. With 5 bases removed from V and 10 bases from J, the gap between germline ends came to 15 bases. Per the germline V gene, CDR1 is MGHRA and CDR2 is YSYEKL. In DNA form, the CDR3 reads TGCGCCAGCAGCTCACGGGCCCCGAGACCCCAGCATTTT. Its protein is CASSSRAPRPQHF.

This clonotype was detected ten times or more. The V gene is TRBV7-3, the J gene TRBJ2-1; 9 bases fit TRBD2. Germline CDR1 is SGHTA and CDR2 is FQGTGA. CDR3 length equals 15 residues. The V segment lost 2 bases and the J segment 4 bases; nucleotides outside the gene matches: 3. The chain's CDR3 is CASSLLAGMYNEQFF. Written as DNA, the CDR3 is TGTGCCAGCAGCTTACTAGCGGGAATGTACAATGAGCAGTTCTTC.

In regard to this clonotype: This likely comes from a read error, as the CDR3 has no conserved phenylalanine or tryptophan at its end. This rearrangement joins TRBV3-1 to TRBJ2-7; 7 nucleotides align to TRBD2. V gave up 3 bases and J gave up 5 bases; unmatched junction bases: 13. The CDR3 extends over 16 amino acids. CDR1 and CDR2 (germline): LGHDT, YNNKEL (reference sequence). The CDR3 DNA reads as TGTGCCAGCAGCCACTCTTCCGGACTAGTAAAACACGAGCAGTACCTC. It codes for CASSHSSGLVKHEQYL.

The chain uses TRBV20-1 and TRBJ2-7; TRBD1 agrees at 9 bases. Trimming at V came to 5 bases and at J to 4 bases, leaving 6 bases not matched to a gene. The CDR3 consists of 13 residues. Germline loops: CDR1 DFQATT, CDR2 SNEGSKA (reference sequence). The CDR3 here is CSAPGTGFYEQYF. CDR3 nucleotide sequence: TGCAGTGCTCCCGGGACAGGGTTTTACGAGCAGTACTTC.